A single sample is the source of the 26 T cell receptor beta chains below, sequenced in a study of blood T cell repertoires in COVID-19. Generated by immunoSEQ multiplex PCR, the TCRdb table keeps only in-frame clones and is missing some. The sample holds over 300,000 clones, roughly 89% seen once. Sequencing input: peripheral blood. These receptors were obtained from a man younger than 30 with active or convalescent COVID-19.

The chain joins TRBV15 to TRBJ1-4; 8 bases map to TRBD1. The germline V gene encodes CDR1 LNHNV and CDR2 YYDKDF (reference sequence). Trimming took 3 bases from V and 8 from J; bases not matched to a gene: 5. The CDR3 runs to 14 residues. Written as DNA, the CDR3 is TGTGCCACCAGCAGGGACAGGGTGGGCGAAAAACTGTTTTTT. As protein: CATSRDRVGEKLFF.

The chain combines TRBV27 with TRBJ1-6, with 7 bases lining up with TRBD1. V was pared by 5 bases and J by 9 bases, with 10 bases of the junction left unmatched. Germline-derived CDR1 and CDR2 are MNHEY and SMNVEV (reference sequence). This CDR3 is built from 15 residues. The CDR3 DNA is TGTGCCAGCAGTCCACAGGGACAGAGGACTTCACCCCTCCACTTT. Translating it yields CASSPQGQRTSPLHF.

This chain connects TRBV9 to TRBJ1-1; D is undetermined. V was trimmed by 6 bases and J by 0 bases, leaving 21 bases between them. The CDR3 is made up of 17 amino acids. The germline gives CDR1 SGDLS, CDR2 YYNGEE. The CDR3: CASKSLGGNVLNTEAFF. The CDR3 DNA sequence: TGTGCCAGCAAATCCTTAGGCGGGAACGTTTTGAACACTGAAGCTTTCTTT.

As regards this clone: Other DNA sequences in this specimen translate into the identical CDR3. The V and J genes are TRBV7-8 and TRBJ1-3; 9 bases are a match to TRBD1. The CDR3 is 15 amino acids. The V segment lost 1 base and the J segment 2 bases; nucleotides outside the gene matches: 0. Germline loops: CDR1 SGHVS, CDR2 FQNEAQ. The CDR3 protein is CASSLGQGAGNTIYF. In DNA form, the CDR3 reads TGTGCCAGCAGCTTAGGACAGGGGGCTGGAAACACCATATATTTT.

This chain connects TRBV18 to TRBJ2-1; no clear D gene. In germline, CDR1 is KGHSH, CDR2 LQKENI. This CDR3 is built from 13 residues. V shed 0 bases and J shed 8 bases, with 8 bases lying between them. The DNA for the CDR3 is TGTGCCAGCTCACCACCTGCCCCGGATGAGCAGTTCTTC. Protein: CASSPPAPDEQFF.

This chain connects TRBV6-2 or TRBV6-3 to TRBJ2-2, with D perhaps matching TRBD1 (6 bases). The V gene lost 0 bases and the J gene lost 4 bases, with 9 bases spanning the gap. The CDR3 runs to 15 residues. Germline V lookup: CDR1 MNHEY, CDR2 SVGEGT. As DNA, the CDR3 is TGTGCCAGCAGTTACTCAGACAGGTTCACCGGGGAGCTGTTTTTT. Translating it yields CASSYSDRFTGELFF.

The chain carries TRBV6-2 or TRBV6-3 and TRBJ1-4, with TRBD1 as a possible D gene (5 bases). Trimming took off 6 bases at V and 0 bases at J, with 11 bases between the two ends. The CDR3 runs 15 residues. Germline loops: CDR1 MNHEY, CDR2 SVGEGT. For the CDR3, the DNA is TGTGCCAGCAGCGCCGCAGGGACAACTAATGAAAAACTGTTTTTT. This translates into CASSAAGTTNEKLFF.

The chain has TRBV28 and TRBJ2-7; 9 nucleotides line up with TRBD2. V lost 10 bases and J lost 4; bases outside the gene matches: 8. In germline, CDR1 is MDHEN, CDR2 SYDVKM. CDR3 length: 13 residues. The CDR3 coding sequence is TGTGCCACAACGGCGGGGGGGGAATACGAGCAGTACTTC. Translation: CATTAGGEYEQYF. The full variable domain, in which reference TRBV28 and TRBJ2-7 provide the parts outside the CDR3, is DVKVTQSSRYLVKRTGEKVFLECVQDMDHENMFWYRQDPGLGLRLIYFSYDVKMKEKGDIPEGYSVSREKKERFSLILESASTNQTSMYLCATTAGGEYEQYFGPGTRLTVT.

The chain has TRBV7-2 and TRBJ1-2, with D possibly TRBD1 on 5 matching bases. The CDR3 spans 13 residues. CDR1 is SGHTA, CDR2 FQGNSA, per germline. Trimming pared 5 bases from V and 4 bases from J, leaving 11 bases between. The CDR3 DNA reads as TGTGCCAGCAGCCCCCGCGACAGCTATGGCTACACCTTC. Translating gives CASSPRDSYGYTF. The variable domain in full, with the rest retrieved from reference TRBV7-2 and TRBJ1-2, is GAGVSQSPSNKVTEKGKDVELRCDPISGHTALYWYRQSLGQGLEFLIYFQGNSAPDKSGLPSDRFSAERTGGSVSTLTIQRTQQEDSAVYLCASSPRDSYGYTFGSGTRLTVV.

This clone came up once. This chain connects TRBV4-3 to TRBJ1-1, with D unclear. The CDR3 extends over 13 amino acids. The ends were cut back, 0 bases at V and 7 bases at J, with 9 bases in the middle. Germline V lookup: CDR1 LGHNA, CDR2 YSLEER. In DNA, the CDR3 is TGCGCCAGCAGCCAAGAAGCTTACCATGAAGCTTTCTTT. Protein: CASSQEAYHEAFF.

The table lists this clone with a few counts. This sample includes further DNA sequences coding for the same CDR3. The J gene is TRBJ1-4, the V gene TRBV7-9; the D gene is possibly TRBD1 (5 bases). Germline values: CDR1 SEHNR, CDR2 FQNEAQ (reference sequence). V dropped 4 bases and J dropped 7 bases, with 13 bases sitting between them. The CDR3 runs to 14 residues. CDR3 coding DNA: TGTGCCAGCAGCTCGCAGGGAGGCGGTGAAAAACTGTTTTTT. Its protein product is CASSSQGGGEKLFF.

The V call is TRBV4-1, the J call TRBJ2-1; D is ambiguous. Looked up from germline, CDR1 is MGHRA and CDR2 is YSYEKL. The CDR3 totals 14 residues. V lost 1 base, J lost 8 bases, and 12 bases lay in between. CDR3 loop: CASSQVFQFDEQFF. The CDR3 nucleotides read TGCGCCAGCAGCCAAGTTTTCCAGTTCGATGAGCAGTTCTTC.

The chain couples TRBV30 to TRBJ2-1; D unclear. Germline V lookup: CDR1 GTSNPN, CDR2 SVGIG (reference sequence). The CDR3 contains 13 residues. Trimming removed 3 bases from V and 6 bases from J, with 12 bases in between. The CDR3 protein is CAWRRDFVNEQFF. CDR3 DNA sequence: TGTGCCTGGAGACGTGACTTCGTCAATGAGCAGTTCTTC. Complete variable domain (other parts from reference TRBV30 and TRBJ2-1): SQTIHQWPATLVQPVGSPLSLECTVEGTSNPNLYWYRQAAGRGLQLLFYSVGIGQISSEVPQNLSASRPQDRQFILSSKKLLLSDSGFYLCAWRRDFVNEQFFGPGTRLTVL.

V gene TRBV29-1 combines with J gene TRBJ2-7; maybe TRBD1 (6 bases). The V end lost 3 bases, the J end lost 2 bases, and 11 bases lay between the germline ends. Germline-derived CDR1 and CDR2 are SQVTM and ANQGSEA. This CDR3 comprises 13 residues. The CDR3 coding sequence is TGCAGCGTTGATGGGGGCATCCCCTACGAGCAGTACTTC. Its translation: CSVDGGIPYEQYF.

The chain uses TRBV7-7 and TRBJ1-2; D possibly corresponds to TRBD1 (5 bases). CDR1 and CDR2 from the germline V gene are SSHAT and FNYEAQ (reference sequence). The CDR3 runs 13 residues. Trimming removed 5 bases from V and 6 bases from J, with 13 bases in between. CDR3 coding DNA: TGTGCCAGCAGCCCCATAGACAGAAATGGCTACACCTTC. Its protein product is CASSPIDRNGYTF.

This chain joins TRBV6-6 and TRBJ1-1; D remains ambiguous. With 3 bases removed from V and 3 bases from J, the gap between germline ends came to 5 bases. Germline V CDR1 and CDR2: MNHNY, SVGAGI (reference sequence). This CDR3 has 12 amino acids. The CDR3 is CASSYSDTEAFF. The CDR3 coding sequence is TGTGCCAGCAGTTATTCGGACACTGAAGCTTTCTTT.

This clone has just a few counts. V gene TRBV7-8 combines with J gene TRBJ2-6; D is ambiguous. The CDR3 has 15 amino acids. Germline V lookup: CDR1 SGHVS, CDR2 FQNEAQ. V was trimmed by 5 bases and J by 2 bases, leaving 10 bases between them. CDR3: CASSPRFAGANVLTF. The CDR3 region has the DNA TGTGCCAGCAGCCCTCGGTTCGCTGGGGCCAACGTCCTGACTTTC.

The V gene is TRBV9, the J gene TRBJ1-1; D unresolved. Germline V CDR1 and CDR2: SGDLS, YYNGEE. The ends were cut back, 0 bases at V and 1 base at J, with 13 bases in the middle. The CDR3 totals 16 residues. The DNA of the CDR3 is TGTGCCAGCAGCGTAGGATCCGGGATCGGGAACACTGAAGCTTTCTTT. Protein: CASSVGSGIGNTEAFF.

This clone showed up just once. CDR3 loop: CASSYRPDTSYEQYF. CDR3 sequence (DNA): TGTGCCAGCAGTTACCGACCGGACACGTCCTACGAGCAGTACTTC. The rearrangement uses TRBV6-2 or TRBV6-3 and TRBJ2-7, with D possibly TRBD1 on 5 matching bases. The CDR3 consists of 15 residues. With 2 bases removed from V and 1 base from J, the gap between germline ends came to 12 bases. Germline V CDR1 and CDR2: MNHEY, SVGEGT.

CDR3: CSVRRGNEKLFF. DNA for the CDR3: TGCAGCGTGCGACGGGGAAATGAAAAACTGTTTTTT. The V and J genes are TRBV29-1 and TRBJ1-4, with no clear D. From germline, CDR1 is SQVTM and CDR2 ANQGSEA. V shed 6 bases and J shed 5 bases, with 10 bases lying between them. The CDR3 totals 12 residues.

J is TRBJ2-2 and V is TRBV7-2; 8 bases line up with TRBD1. CDR3 length: 15 amino acids. The germline CDR1 and CDR2 sequences are SGHTA and FQGNSA. V lost 0 bases to trimming and J lost 5 bases; unmatched junction nucleotides: 2. In DNA form, the CDR3 reads TGTGCCAGCAGCTTAGCCTACAGGGGGACCGGGGAGCTGTTTTTT. It codes for CASSLAYRGTGELFF.

Turning to this clone: The junction and the germline gene differ at one end; a read error may be behind it. The chain couples TRBV2 to TRBJ1-4; TRBD1 is a possible D gene (6 bases). This CDR3 spans 14 amino acids. Germline V gives CDR1 SNHLY, CDR2 FYNNEI. In nucleotides, the CDR3 is TGTGCCACCAGTCCTAGGGGGAGAGGTGAAAAACTGTTTTTT. It specifies CATSPRGRGEKLFF.

The rearrangement uses TRBV7-9 and TRBJ2-7; maybe TRBD2 (6 bases). Trimming cost V 1 base and J 0 bases, with 13 bases left between them. The CDR3 runs 16 residues. Germline V lookup: CDR1 SEHNR, CDR2 FQNEAQ (reference sequence). CDR3 DNA sequence: TGTGCCAGCAGCTTAGGGAGGGCGGGGTCCTCCTACGAGCAGTACTTC. This gives the protein CASSLGRAGSSYEQYF.

Worth noting for this clone: The same CDR3 can be traced to other DNA sequences in this sample. The chain is built from TRBV19 and TRBJ2-1; TRBD2 agrees at 9 bases. In germline, CDR1 is LNHDA, CDR2 SQIVND (reference sequence). CDR3 length: 15 amino acids. The trim removed 2 bases at V and 4 bases at J, leaving 3 bases unmatched. CDR3 in amino acids: CASSILAGHYNEQFF. The CDR3 nucleotides are TGTGCCAGTAGTATACTAGCGGGGCATTACAATGAGCAGTTCTTC.

The gene calls are TRBV19 and TRBJ2-1, with 10 positions matching TRBD2. CDR3 length: 14 amino acids. From germline, CDR1 is LNHDA and CDR2 SQIVND (reference sequence). V shed 4 bases and J 6 bases; nucleotides not matched to a gene: 3. DNA for the CDR3: TGTGCCAGTAGTAAGCGGGGGGGAACCAATGAGCAGTTCTTC. It codes for CASSKRGGTNEQFF.

The rearrangement joins TRBV27 to TRBJ2-2, with TRBD2 as a possible D gene (6 bases). The CDR3 length is 13 residues. V lost 8 bases and J lost 8, with 15 bases in between. Per germline, CDR1 MNHEY and CDR2 SMNVEV (reference sequence). The CDR3 region has the DNA TGTGCCAGCTCTTGGGCGGCGGGGGGGGAGCTGTTTTTT. This gives the protein CASSWAAGGELFF.